One and the same sample provided the 31 T cell receptor beta chains below, sequenced in a study of cytomegalovirus exposure and HLA in healthy donors. The PCR was carried out with 60 Vbeta primers and 13 Jbeta primers. This table comes from immunoSEQ multiplex PCR, and its TCRdb copy is limited to in-frame clones, with some not included. The table records approximately 150,000 clones, roughly 80% of them present only once. Sequenced sample: PBMCs. Receptors were obtained from a young man in good health and CMV-seropositive.

This CDR3 is CASSDDSSGNTIYF. The CDR3 DNA reads as TGTGCCAGCAGTGACGACAGCTCTGGAAACACCATATATTTT. This chain joins TRBV2 and TRBJ1-3, with D perhaps TRBD1 (5 bases). Trimming took 3 bases from V and 0 from J, leaving 6 bases between them. The CDR3 length is 14 residues. CDR1 is SNHLY and CDR2 is FYNNEI in the germline V gene.

This chain uses TRBV7-2 with TRBJ2-3; 8 bases line up with TRBD1. The CDR3 consists of 16 residues. Germline V gene data show CDR1 as SGHTA and CDR2 as FQGNSA. J gave up 4 bases and V 7 bases, and 13 bases lay outside the gene matches. The CDR3 DNA sequence: TGTGCCAGCACCTCACTTGGACAGGGCGGTTCAGATACGCAGTATTTT. It codes for CASTSLGQGGSDTQYF.

V and J are TRBV10-3 and TRBJ1-2, with TRBD1 matching over 9 bases. Unmatched junction bases numbered 5, after V lost 6 bases and J lost 3 bases. Germline assignment: CDR1 ENHRY and CDR2 SYGVKD. There are 14 residues in the CDR3. CDR3 bases: TGTGCCATCAGGGGGACAGGGTTGGACTATGGCTACACCTTC. It codes for CAIRGTGLDYGYTF.

The gene calls are TRBV6-1 and TRBJ2-7, with 13 bases that match TRBD2. The CDR3 has 15 residues. The V segment lost 8 bases and the J segment 2 bases; nucleotides outside the gene matches: 6. Looked up from germline, CDR1 is MNHNS and CDR2 is SASEGT. As DNA, the CDR3 is TGTGCCAGCTCAGGACTAGCGGGGGCAGCCTACGAGCAGTACTTC. Translation: CASSGLAGAAYEQYF.

The chain couples TRBV7-2 to TRBJ2-3, with D perhaps TRBD2 (6 bases). The CDR3 loop spans 15 amino acids. Germline V CDR1 and CDR2: SGHTA, FQGNSA. V gave up 0 bases and J gave up 0 bases, with 7 bases separating them. In DNA form, the CDR3 reads TGTGCCAGCAGCTTAGCGGGGACTAGCACAGATACGCAGTATTTT. Amino acid sequence: CASSLAGTSTDTQYF.

The V and J genes are TRBV6-5 and TRBJ2-5; D not resolved. The CDR3 is 14 residues long. V lost 5 bases, J lost 2 bases, and 12 bases lay in between. Germline CDR1 is MNHEY and CDR2 is SVGAGI. CDR3 sequence: CASSPSDMQETQYF. CDR3 coding DNA: TGTGCCAGCAGTCCGTCCGACATGCAAGAGACCCAGTACTTC.

The gene calls are TRBV5-1 and TRBJ2-7; TRBD2 aligns across 7 bases. V was clipped by 0 bases and J by 3 bases; unmatched bases: 6. CDR1 is SGHRS, CDR2 YFSETQ, per germline. The CDR3 spans 15 residues. DNA of the CDR3: TGCGCCAGCAGCTTGGCGAGCGGGAAGGGCTACGAGCAGTACTTC. The encoded protein is CASSLASGKGYEQYF.

The gene calls are TRBV11-3 and TRBJ2-2, with a possible D match to TRBD1 (6 bases). Looked up from germline, CDR1 is SGHNT and CDR2 is YENEEA. Trimming stripped 5 bases from V and 6 bases from J, with 19 bases between. The CDR3 contains 16 residues. CDR3 sequence reads: CASSVRGLSSAGELFF. The CDR3 bases are TGTGCCAGCAGCGTCAGGGGCCTCTCAAGTGCCGGGGAGCTGTTTTTT.

The chain combines TRBV6-5 with TRBJ1-2, with D hard to call. CDR1 and CDR2 from the germline V gene are MNHEY and SVGAGI. Deletions cut 0 bases from V and 4 bases from J, with 12 bases between. CDR3 length: 15 amino acids. The chain's CDR3 is CASSYSGDRFYGYTF. CDR3 nucleotides: TGTGCCAGCAGTTACTCGGGAGATAGGTTCTATGGCTACACCTTC.

This chain links TRBV18 with TRBJ2-2, with D unresolved. V was pared by 3 bases and J by 8 bases, with 10 bases between. The CDR3 runs 13 residues. Germline values: CDR1 KGHSH, CDR2 LQKENI. The CDR3 bases are TGTGCCAGCTCACCCAGCGCCGGTGGGGAGCTGTTTTTT. Its protein product is CASSPSAGGELFF.

In DNA, the CDR3 is TGCAGCGCTCGGGACAGCCAGAGCTACGAGCAGTACTTC. Protein product: CSARDSQSYEQYF. This chain links TRBV29-1 with TRBJ2-7; 7 bases agree with TRBD1. The CDR3 loop spans 13 amino acids. The trim removed 7 bases at V and 3 bases at J, leaving 9 bases unmatched. Germline V gene data show CDR1 as SQVTM and CDR2 as ANQGSEA.

This rearrangement joins TRBV4-2 to TRBJ2-3; 9 bases match TRBD2. This CDR3 spans 19 amino acids. The germline V gene has CDR1 LGHNA and CDR2 YNFKEQ. The J segment lost 1 base and the V segment lost 7 bases, leaving 18 bases of the junction unmatched. The CDR3 sequence is CASTNLGGGGVLGTDTQYF. The CDR3 nucleotides read TGTGCCAGCACCAACCTCGGTGGCGGGGGGGTCCTTGGCACAGATACGCAGTATTTT.

This clone was detected a few times. The chain recombines TRBV9 with TRBJ2-3, with no clear D. CDR1 and CDR2 from the germline V gene are SGDLS and YYNGEE. The V and J ends lost 0 bases and 0 bases respectively, with 11 bases between them. CDR3 size: 16 residues. CDR3 coding DNA: TGTGCCAGCAGCGTAGATCGAGCGACTAGCACAGATACGCAGTATTTT. Translation: CASSVDRATSTDTQYF.

This clone was counted a single time. The V call is TRBV5-1, the J call TRBJ1-2; a possible D gene is TRBD1 (5 bases). CDR3 length: 14 residues. V dropped 4 bases and J dropped 3 bases, with 13 bases sitting between them. Germline V gene sequence: CDR1 SGHRS, CDR2 YFSETQ. CDR3 bases: TGCGCCAGCAGCCCCAGTTGGGGCGACTATGGCTACACCTTC. Protein product: CASSPSWGDYGYTF. Combining the CDR3 with reference TRBV5-1 and TRBJ1-2 gives the whole variable domain KAGVTQTPRYLIKTRGQQVTLSCSPISGHRSVSWYQQTPGQGLQFLFEYFSETQRNKGNFPGRFSGRQFSNSRSEMNVSTLELGDSALYLCASSPSWGDYGYTFGSGTRLTVV.

The chain couples TRBV20-1 to TRBJ1-1; D unresolved. Germline V gives CDR1 DFQATT, CDR2 SNEGSKA (reference sequence). V was clipped by 8 bases and J by 0 bases, with 7 bases between them. The CDR3 has 11 amino acids. The CDR3 is CSTNMNTEAFF. CDR3 sequence (DNA): TGCAGTACGAACATGAACACTGAAGCTTTCTTT.

CDR3 residues: CASGLADRNYGYTF. In DNA, the CDR3 is TGTGCTAGTGGTTTAGCGGACAGGAACTATGGCTACACCTTC. This sequence joins TRBV12-5 and TRBJ1-2; 7 nucleotides agree with TRBD1. V dropped 3 bases and J dropped 2; count of bases not matched to a gene: 3. In germline, CDR1 is LGHNT, CDR2 FRNRAP. This CDR3 spans 14 amino acids.

V gene TRBV28 combines with J gene TRBJ1-2, with D possibly TRBD1 on 6 matching bases. Germline V gene sequence: CDR1 MDHEN, CDR2 SYDVKM. This CDR3 contains 14 residues. Trimming left V 6 bases short and J 4 bases short, with 15 bases between. CDR3 sequence reads: CASSLATGGYGYTF. The CDR3 region has the DNA TGTGCCAGCAGCCTCGCGACAGGCGGCTATGGCTACACCTTC.

This clone has a single count. The V call is TRBV7-2, the J call TRBJ1-4, with 7 bases fitting TRBD1. Germline V gene lookup returns CDR1 SGHTA and CDR2 FQGNSA. This CDR3 has 15 amino acids. J lost 5 bases, V lost 4 bases, and 7 bases had no gene match. The CDR3 is CASSSPGTENEKLFF. The CDR3 bases are TGTGCCAGCAGCTCACCAGGGACAGAGAATGAAAAACTGTTTTTT.

The chain links TRBV19 to TRBJ1-3; no definite D call. Looked up from germline, CDR1 is LNHDA and CDR2 is SQIVND (reference sequence). Deletions cut 4 bases from V and 0 bases from J, with 16 bases between. This CDR3 is built from 17 residues. CDR3 loop: CASSTYKQQSSGNTIYF. In DNA form, the CDR3 reads TGTGCCAGTAGTACATACAAACAGCAGAGCTCTGGAAACACCATATATTTT.

This clone was seen once. The chain has TRBV19 and TRBJ1-2, with TRBD1 matching over 7 bases. The V and J ends lost 4 bases and 0 bases, in that order; junction bases with no gene match: 8. From germline, CDR1 is LNHDA and CDR2 SQIVND (reference sequence). The CDR3 runs to 16 residues. CDR3 in amino acids: CASSTQATGANYGYTF. CDR3 DNA sequence: TGTGCCAGTAGTACCCAAGCCACAGGGGCTAACTATGGCTACACCTTC. Looking up the rest from reference TRBV19 and TRBJ1-2 gives the full variable domain: DGGITQSPKYLFRKEGQNVTLSCEQNLNHDAMYWYRQDPGQGLRLIYYSQIVNDFQKGDIAEGYSVSREKKESFPLTVTSAQKNPTAFYLCASSTQATGANYGYTFGSGTRLTVV.

Points on this clone: Other nucleotide sequences from this sample produce the same CDR3. The chain combines TRBV13 with TRBJ1-1, with 8 positions matching TRBD1. There are 15 residues in the CDR3. J gave up 1 base and V 2 bases, and 3 bases lay outside the gene matches. The germline CDR1 and CDR2 sequences are PRHDT and FYEKMQ (reference sequence). CDR3 bases: TGTGCCAGCAGCTTATATGGGACAGGGAACACTGAAGCTTTCTTT. This codes for CASSLYGTGNTEAFF.

The chain combines TRBV12-5 with TRBJ2-7; D gene ambiguous. Germline V gives CDR1 LGHNT, CDR2 FRNRAP. The CDR3 is made up of 14 amino acids. Between the trimmed V and J ends, which lost 1 base and 0 bases, there was a span of 7 bases. The CDR3 bases are TGTGCTAGTGGTTTGGGCGGTTCCTCCTACGAGCAGTACTTC. Translation: CASGLGGSSYEQYF.

The chain employs TRBV5-4 and TRBJ1-3, with D perhaps matching TRBD1 (6 bases). V gave up 0 bases and J gave up 3 bases, with 7 bases separating them. Germline lookup yields CDR1 SGHNT and CDR2 YYREEE (reference sequence). The CDR3 consists of 14 residues. The CDR3 DNA reads TGTGCCAGCAGCTTGGCAGGGGTTGGAAACACCATATATTTT. Translation: CASSLAGVGNTIYF.

The chain is built from TRBV19 and TRBJ2-5; D might be TRBD2 (6 bases). Germline lookup yields CDR1 LNHDA and CDR2 SQIVND (reference sequence). V dropped 5 bases and J dropped 3 bases, with 13 bases sitting between them. The CDR3 runs to 14 residues. The CDR3 DNA reads as TGTGCCAGTAGTCTGACCATAGCGGAAGAGACCCAGTACTTC. Translation: CASSLTIAEETQYF.

This clone was observed a handful of times. The same CDR3 also results from other DNA sequences found in this sample. The genes are TRBV20-1 and TRBJ2-1, with unresolved D. The CDR3 sequence is 11 residues long. From germline, CDR1 is DFQATT and CDR2 SNEGSKA (reference sequence). Trimming removed 1 base from V and 4 bases from J, with 2 bases in between. This CDR3 reads CSARAYNEQFF. The CDR3 DNA is TGCAGTGCTAGAGCTTACAATGAGCAGTTCTTC.

The rearrangement uses TRBV10-1 and TRBJ2-2; 8 nucleotides align to TRBD1. Looked up from germline, CDR1 is WNHNN and CDR2 is SYGVQD (reference sequence). The CDR3 spans 15 residues. With 5 bases clipped from V and 1 base from J, the junction kept 3 bases outside the gene matches. The CDR3 loop reads CASSPGTGNTGELFF. DNA of the CDR3: TGCGCCAGCAGTCCAGGGACAGGGAACACCGGGGAGCTGTTTTTT.

The CDR3 is CASSSHRGGGMGEQFF. The CDR3 bases are TGTGCCAGCAGTTCCCATCGGGGCGGGGGAATGGGTGAGCAGTTCTTC. The gene calls are TRBV6-5 and TRBJ2-1, with 7 bases aligning to TRBD2. Per the germline V gene, CDR1 is MNHEY and CDR2 is SVGAGI. The ends lost 4 bases at V and 9 bases at J; junction bases unmatched: 15. There are 16 residues in the CDR3.

V is TRBV4-2 and J is TRBJ1-2, with a possible D match to TRBD1 (6 bases). Germline loops: CDR1 LGHNA, CDR2 YNFKEQ. Trimming took 0 bases from V and 0 from J, leaving 11 bases between them. The CDR3 is made up of 16 amino acids. Here the CDR3 reads CASSQDLRGANYGYTF. In DNA form, the CDR3 reads TGTGCCAGCAGCCAAGATCTCAGGGGAGCTAACTATGGCTACACCTTC.

This clone was seen a few times. The V and J genes are TRBV11-2 and TRBJ2-3; TRBD2 matches at 7 bases. Germline V CDR1 and CDR2: SGHAT, FQNNGV. The CDR3 covers 11 residues. Losses at the gene ends were 6 bases for V and 8 bases for J; bases not matched to a gene: 2. The CDR3 region has the DNA TGTGCCAGCAGTTCGGGGGGTACGCAGTATTTT. Its translation is CASSSGGTQYF. Drawing the rest from reference TRBV11-2 and TRBJ2-3, the complete variable domain is EAGVAQSPRYKIIEKRQSVAFWCNPISGHATLYWYQQILGQGPKLLIQFQNNGVVDDSQLPKDRFSAERLKGVDSTLKIQPAKLEDSAVYLCASSSGGTQYFGPGTRLTVL.

The V and J genes are TRBV13 and TRBJ2-3; 8 nucleotides agree with TRBD2. The CDR3 is 13 amino acids. V shed 8 bases and J 4 bases; nucleotides not matched to a gene: 5. The germline gives CDR1 PRHDT, CDR2 FYEKMQ (reference sequence). The CDR3 sequence: CASGRGGSDTQYF. CDR3 coding DNA: TGTGCCAGCGGACGGGGGGGGTCAGATACGCAGTATTTT. Based on the CDR3 plus reference TRBV13 and TRBJ2-3, the full variable domain is AAGVIQSPRHLIKEKRETATLKCYPIPRHDTVYWYQQGPGQDPQFLISFYEKMQSDKGSIPDRFSAQQFSDYHSELNMSSLELGDSALYFCASGRGGSDTQYFGPGTRLTVL.

The chain employs TRBV5-4 and TRBJ1-2, with 7 bases lining up with TRBD1. Germline CDR1 and CDR2: SGHNT and YYREEE (reference sequence). The V and J ends lost 4 bases and 6 bases, in that order; junction bases with no gene match: 6. This CDR3 is built from 13 residues. In nucleotides, the CDR3 is TGTGCCAGCAGCGCTACAGGGGTGGATGGCTACACCTTC. This encodes CASSATGVDGYTF.